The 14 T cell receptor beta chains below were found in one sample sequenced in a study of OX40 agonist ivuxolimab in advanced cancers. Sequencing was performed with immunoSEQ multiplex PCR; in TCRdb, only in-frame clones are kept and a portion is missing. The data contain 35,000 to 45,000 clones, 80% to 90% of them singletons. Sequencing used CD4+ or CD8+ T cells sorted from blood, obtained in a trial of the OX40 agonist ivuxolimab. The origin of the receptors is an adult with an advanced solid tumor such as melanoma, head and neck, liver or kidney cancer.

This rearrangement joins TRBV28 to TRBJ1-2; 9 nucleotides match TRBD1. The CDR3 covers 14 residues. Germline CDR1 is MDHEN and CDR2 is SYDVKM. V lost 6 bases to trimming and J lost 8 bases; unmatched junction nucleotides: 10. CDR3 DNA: TGTGCCAGCAGACCGGACAGGGGAATTAGGGGCTACACCTTC. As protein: CASRPDRGIRGYTF.

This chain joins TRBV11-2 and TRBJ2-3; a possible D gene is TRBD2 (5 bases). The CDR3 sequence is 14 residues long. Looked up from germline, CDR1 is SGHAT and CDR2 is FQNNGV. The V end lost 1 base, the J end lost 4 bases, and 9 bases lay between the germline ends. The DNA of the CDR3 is TGTGCCAGCAGCTTAGGAACTAGTTCAGATACGCAGTATTTT. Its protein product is CASSLGTSSDTQYF.

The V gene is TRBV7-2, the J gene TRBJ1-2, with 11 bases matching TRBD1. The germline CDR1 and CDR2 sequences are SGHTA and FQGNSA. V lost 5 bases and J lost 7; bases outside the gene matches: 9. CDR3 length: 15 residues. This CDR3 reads CASSPDPDRGLGYTF. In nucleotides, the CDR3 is TGTGCCAGCAGCCCCGACCCGGACAGGGGGCTTGGCTACACCTTC.

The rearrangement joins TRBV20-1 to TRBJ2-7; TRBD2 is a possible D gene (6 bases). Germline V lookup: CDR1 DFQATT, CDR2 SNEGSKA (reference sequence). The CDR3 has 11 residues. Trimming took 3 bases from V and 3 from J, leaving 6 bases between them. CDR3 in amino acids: CSARTSYEQYF. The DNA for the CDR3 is TGCAGTGCTAGGACTAGCTACGAGCAGTACTTC.

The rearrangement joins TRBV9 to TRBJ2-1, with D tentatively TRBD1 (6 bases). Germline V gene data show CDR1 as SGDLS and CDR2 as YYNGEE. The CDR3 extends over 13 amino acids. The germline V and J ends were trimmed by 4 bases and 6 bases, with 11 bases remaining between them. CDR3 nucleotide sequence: TGTGCCAGCAGCTTCTCACAGGGCAATGAGCAGTTCTTC. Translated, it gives CASSFSQGNEQFF.

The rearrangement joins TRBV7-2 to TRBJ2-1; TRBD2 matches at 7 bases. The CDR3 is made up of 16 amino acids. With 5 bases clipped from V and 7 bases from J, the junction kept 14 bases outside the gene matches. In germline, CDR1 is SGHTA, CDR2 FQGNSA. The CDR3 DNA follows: TGTGCCAGCAGCCCCAGCCCCCGGACTAGTAGGAATGAGCAGTTCTTC. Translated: CASSPSPRTSRNEQFF.

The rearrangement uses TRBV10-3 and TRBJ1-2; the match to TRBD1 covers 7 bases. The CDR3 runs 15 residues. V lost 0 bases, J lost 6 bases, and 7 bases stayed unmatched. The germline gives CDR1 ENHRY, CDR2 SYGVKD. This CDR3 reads CAISESGGRIDGYTF. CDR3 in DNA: TGTGCCATCAGTGAGTCAGGGGGCAGGATCGATGGCTACACCTTC.

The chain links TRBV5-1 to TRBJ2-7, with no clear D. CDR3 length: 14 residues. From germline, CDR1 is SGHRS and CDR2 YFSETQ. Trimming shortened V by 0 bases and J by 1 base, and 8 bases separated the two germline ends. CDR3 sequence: CASSLGQESYEQYF. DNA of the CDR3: TGCGCCAGCAGCTTGGGCCAGGAATCCTACGAGCAGTACTTC.

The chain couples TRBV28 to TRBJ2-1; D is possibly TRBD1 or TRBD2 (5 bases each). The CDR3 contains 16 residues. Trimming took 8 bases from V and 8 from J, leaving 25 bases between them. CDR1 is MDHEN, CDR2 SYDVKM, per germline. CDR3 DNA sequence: TGTGCCAGCCTACACCCCAGTGGGACGGGTGTAGATGAGCAGTTCTTC. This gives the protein CASLHPSGTGVDEQFF.

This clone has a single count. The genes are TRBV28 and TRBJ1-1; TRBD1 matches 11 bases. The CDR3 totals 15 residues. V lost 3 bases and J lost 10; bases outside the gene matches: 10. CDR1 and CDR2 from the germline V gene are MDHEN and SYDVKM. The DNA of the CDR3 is TGTGCCAGCAGTTTCCCCGGGACAGGGGGAGAGTTAGCTTTCTTT. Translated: CASSFPGTGGELAFF.

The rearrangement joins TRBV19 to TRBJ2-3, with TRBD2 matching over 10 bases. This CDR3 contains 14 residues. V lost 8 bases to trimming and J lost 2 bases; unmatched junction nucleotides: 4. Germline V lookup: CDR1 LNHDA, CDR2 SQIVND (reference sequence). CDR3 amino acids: CASSSGSDTDTQYF. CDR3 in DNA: TGTGCCAGTTCTAGCGGGAGCGACACAGATACGCAGTATTTT.

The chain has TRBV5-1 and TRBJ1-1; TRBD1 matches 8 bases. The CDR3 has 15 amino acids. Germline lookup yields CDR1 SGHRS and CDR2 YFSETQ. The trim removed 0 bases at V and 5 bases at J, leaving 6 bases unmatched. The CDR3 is CASSLVVQGATEAFF. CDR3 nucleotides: TGCGCCAGCAGCTTGGTGGTCCAGGGGGCAACTGAAGCTTTCTTT.

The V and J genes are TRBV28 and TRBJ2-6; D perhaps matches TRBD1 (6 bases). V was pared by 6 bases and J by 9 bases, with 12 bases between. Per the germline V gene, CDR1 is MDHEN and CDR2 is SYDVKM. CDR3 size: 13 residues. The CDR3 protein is CASRGHGGNVLTF. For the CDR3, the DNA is TGTGCCAGCAGGGGACACGGCGGCAACGTCCTGACTTTC.

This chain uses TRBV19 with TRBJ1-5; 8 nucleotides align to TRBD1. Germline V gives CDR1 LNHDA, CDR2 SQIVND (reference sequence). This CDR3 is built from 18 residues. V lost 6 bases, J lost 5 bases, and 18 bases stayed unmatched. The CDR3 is CASSRFRDRTIADQPQHF. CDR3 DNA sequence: TGTGCCAGTAGCCGATTCCGGGACAGGACGATTGCAGATCAGCCCCAGCATTTT. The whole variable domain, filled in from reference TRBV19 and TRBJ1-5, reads DGGITQSPKYLFRKEGQNVTLSCEQNLNHDAMYWYRQDPGQGLRLIYYSQIVNDFQKGDIAEGYSVSREKKESFPLTVTSAQKNPTAFYLCASSRFRDRTIADQPQHFGDGTRLSIL.